These 20 T cell receptor beta chains were sequenced from one sample in a study of blood T cell repertoires in COVID-19. This table comes from immunoSEQ multiplex PCR, and its TCRdb copy is limited to in-frame clones, with some not included. Of hundreds of thousands of clones listed, around 91% were seen once; the top ten hold around a tenth. The specimen was PBMCs or T cells enriched from blood (not recorded which). The receptor source for this set is a woman aged 40 to 50 who had recovered from COVID-19.

With respect to this clone: The junction shows a germline mismatch at one end, possibly a read error. The V and J genes are TRBV12-3 or TRBV12-4 and TRBJ2-7; D might be TRBD2 (6 bases). This CDR3 is 13 amino acids long. In DNA, the CDR3 is TGTGCCAGCAGCTCAACCTCCGGGACTGCGCAATCCTTC. Its protein product is CASSSTSGTAQSF.

The chain has TRBV3-1 (or the pseudogene TRBV3-2) and TRBJ2-3; possibly TRBD2 for D (5 bases). Germline V gene sequence: CDR1 LGHDT, CDR2 YNNKEL (reference sequence). The CDR3 spans 12 residues. Trimming took off 6 bases at V and 11 bases at J, with 15 bases between the two ends. CDR3 sequence (DNA): TGTGCCAGCAGTCCCGCGGGCGAGGGGCAGTATTTT. Translating it yields CASSPAGEGQYF.

This clone came up once. The chain uses TRBV28 and TRBJ1-2; D is uncertain. V shed 3 bases and J shed 4 bases, with 9 bases lying between them. The germline gives CDR1 MDHEN, CDR2 SYDVKM. This CDR3 has 13 residues. CDR3 in amino acids: CASSLTQTYGYTF. The CDR3 DNA reads as TGTGCCAGCAGTTTGACACAAACCTATGGCTACACCTTC.

The rearrangement uses TRBV12-3 or TRBV12-4 and TRBJ1-1; no reliable D call. CDR3 length: 13 residues. V lost 7 bases and J lost 1, with 10 bases in between. CDR3 DNA: TGTGCCAGCACCCGGGTCCCGAACACTGAAGCTTTCTTT. Protein: CASTRVPNTEAFF.

The V gene is TRBV5-1, the J gene TRBJ2-5; D unresolved. The CDR3 spans 13 residues. V lost 2 bases and J lost 5, with 10 bases in between. Germline CDR1 is SGHRS and CDR2 is YFSETQ. The CDR3 reads CASSFISGETQYF. The CDR3 nucleotides read TGCGCCAGCAGCTTCATTAGTGGTGAGACCCAGTACTTC.

This clone was counted ten times or more. The sample holds other DNA sequences that translate to the same CDR3. V and J are TRBV4-1 and TRBJ2-1; TRBD2 might be the D (5 bases). The ends were cut back, 0 bases at V and 0 bases at J, with 9 bases in the middle. The CDR3 contains 16 residues. From germline, CDR1 is MGHRA and CDR2 YSYEKL. The CDR3 DNA reads as TGCGCCAGCAGCCAAGAAGGTGGGAGCTCCTACAATGAGCAGTTCTTC. This gives the protein CASSQEGGSSYNEQFF.

The chain joins TRBV12-5 to TRBJ1-1; 7 positions match TRBD1. J gave up 3 bases and V 3 bases, and 19 bases lay outside the gene matches. This CDR3 region has 19 residues. Germline V gives CDR1 LGHNT, CDR2 FRNRAP. The CDR3 here is CASGFSTKHRGHTDTEAFF. In DNA, the CDR3 is TGTGCTAGTGGTTTCTCGACCAAACACAGGGGACACACAGACACTGAAGCTTTCTTT.

The chain joins TRBV4-3 to TRBJ1-2; 7 nucleotides line up with TRBD1. The CDR3 covers 13 residues. V lost 3 bases, J lost 5 bases, and 3 bases stayed unmatched. Per the germline V gene, CDR1 is LGHNA and CDR2 is YSLEER. The CDR3 DNA reads as TGCGCCAGCAGCCAGGGACAGTCTTATGGCTACACCTTC. Translated, it gives CASSQGQSYGYTF.

This rearrangement joins TRBV5-4 to TRBJ1-6; D ambiguous. V lost 6 bases and J 10 bases, leaving 8 bases between the germline ends. There are 11 residues in the CDR3. Germline V gene sequence: CDR1 SGHNT, CDR2 YYREEE (reference sequence). The CDR3 DNA reads TGTGCCAGCACCGTAAAATCACCCCTCCACTTT. Its protein product is CASTVKSPLHF.

The rearrangement uses TRBV6-5 and TRBJ2-3; a possible D gene is TRBD1 (5 bases). V lost 6 bases to trimming and J lost 4 bases, with 17 bases between them. This CDR3 is built from 15 residues. CDR1 MNHEY and CDR2 SVGAGI come from the germline V gene. CDR3 sequence (DNA): TGTGCCAGCAGCGAGTGGTCAGGGATCCCAGATACGCAGTATTTT. Its translation is CASSEWSGIPDTQYF.

V and J are TRBV5-4 and TRBJ2-1, with 7 bases identical to TRBD2. Germline V lookup: CDR1 SGHNT, CDR2 YYREEE (reference sequence). V trimming: 3 bases; J trimming: 3 bases; junction bases outside the gene matches: 6. The CDR3 covers 15 residues. The DNA for the CDR3 is TGTGCCAGCAGCTCCGGGACTACCCTCTACAATGAGCAGTTCTTC. This sequence encodes CASSSGTTLYNEQFF. The whole variable domain, remainder taken from reference TRBV5-4 and TRBJ2-1, is ETGVTQSPTHLIKTRGQQVTLRCSSQSGHNTVSWYQQALGQGPQFIFQYYREEENGRGNFPPRFSGLQFPNYSSELNVNALELDDSALYLCASSSGTTLYNEQFFGPGTRLTVL.

The chain has TRBV4-3 and TRBJ2-2, with 8 bases aligning to TRBD2. CDR3 size: 15 residues. V dropped 1 base and J dropped 5; count of bases not matched to a gene: 3. Germline lookup yields CDR1 LGHNA and CDR2 YSLEER. CDR3 DNA sequence: TGCGCCAGCAGCCAAGTTCGGGGGGGTACCGGGGAGCTGTTTTTT. This translates into CASSQVRGGTGELFF.

The chain combines TRBV24-1 with TRBJ1-2; tentative D call: TRBD1 (5 bases). This CDR3 contains 13 residues. Germline assignment: CDR1 KGHDR and CDR2 SFDVKD. The ends were cut back, 3 bases at V and 8 bases at J, with 12 bases in the middle. The CDR3, as DNA: TGTGCCACCAGTGATCCTTCGAAGGGGGGCTACACCTTC. Translating gives CATSDPSKGGYTF.

V and J are TRBV19 and TRBJ2-1, with 11 positions matching TRBD2. The CDR3 runs 16 residues. Germline CDR1 reads LNHDA; CDR2 reads SQIVND (reference sequence). V was pared by 4 bases and J by 7 bases, with 9 bases of the junction left unmatched. The CDR3 region is CASSTPTSGDQNEQFF. In DNA, the CDR3 is TGTGCCAGTAGTACCCCGACTAGCGGGGATCAGAATGAGCAGTTCTTC.

The V call is TRBV2, the J call TRBJ2-3; 7 bases line up with TRBD2. CDR3 length equals 14 residues. In germline, CDR1 is SNHLY, CDR2 FYNNEI. The trim removed 4 bases at V and 4 bases at J, leaving 5 bases unmatched. The CDR3 reads CASSVDLAADTQYF. The CDR3 DNA is TGTGCCAGCAGTGTAGATCTAGCGGCAGATACGCAGTATTTT.

Concerning this clone: One end of the junction fails to match germline, which may point to a read error. This chain uses TRBV25-1 with TRBJ2-2, with 8 positions matching TRBD2. From germline, CDR1 is MGHDK and CDR2 SYGVNS. This CDR3 is built from 14 residues. CDR3 in DNA: TGTGCCAGCAGTGGACTAGCGAAGACCGGGGAGCTGTTTTTT. This sequence encodes CASSGLAKTGELFF.

The rearrangement links TRBV25-1 to TRBJ2-7; TRBD1 agrees at 9 bases. J was trimmed by 3 bases and V by 6 bases; bases with no gene match: 6. Germline CDR1 MGHDK, CDR2 SYGVNS. The CDR3 runs to 14 residues. CDR3 in DNA: TGTGCCAGCAGGAGGACAGGGGAGAGCTACGAGCAGTACTTC. Its translation: CASRRTGESYEQYF.

V and J are TRBV9 and TRBJ2-2; no clear D. V gave up 1 base and J gave up 6 bases, with 4 bases separating them. The CDR3 loop spans 12 amino acids. Germline-derived CDR1 and CDR2 are SGDLS and YYNGEE. CDR3 nucleotide sequence: TGTGCCAGCAGCGTAATAGCCGGGGAGCTGTTTTTT. Protein sequence: CASSVIAGELFF. Together with reference TRBV9 and TRBJ2-2, the CDR3 gives the full variable domain: DSGVTQTPKHLITATGQRVTLRCSPRSGDLSVYWYQQSLDQGLQFLIQYYNGEERAKGNILERFSAQQFPDLHSELNLSSLELGDSALYFCASSVIAGELFFGEGSRLTVL.

The CDR3 DNA reads TGTGCCAGCCGTTCAGGGGGAACCACATTCTCTGGGGCCAACGTCCTGACTTTC. This encodes CASRSGGTTFSGANVLTF. The genes are TRBV28 and TRBJ2-6, with 7 bases identical to TRBD1. Germline V gives CDR1 MDHEN, CDR2 SYDVKM. Trimming cost V 8 bases and J 0 bases; bases outside gene matches: 13. The CDR3 is 18 amino acids.

This rearrangement joins TRBV6-5 to TRBJ1-1; no reliable D call. The CDR3 sequence is 13 residues long. Trimming left V 11 bases short and J 1 base short, with 14 bases between. Germline values: CDR1 MNHEY, CDR2 SVGAGI. As DNA, the CDR3 is TGTGCCTCCTCTGAGGGTCGGAACACTGAAGCTTTCTTT. Translated: CASSEGRNTEAFF.